A single sample gave rise to the 23 T cell receptor beta chains below, sequenced in a study of spatial heterogeneity in lung cancer. Study outcomes and limitations: Tumor mutation count correlated with how many alpha and beta TCRs expanded intratumorally.

For these receptors, no antigen is known. Time point denoted: sample taken at primary tumor resection. TCRdb analysed the 5' RACE reads with MiXCR anew, one entry per CDR3 protein. The table records 11,000 or so distinct CDR3 sequences, roughly an eighth of them present only once. Sequences were derived from lung tumor tissue, sampled at surgery. Receptors originate from a male donor with early-stage non-small cell lung cancer.

This clonotype showed up many times. The V gene is TRBV15, the J gene TRBJ2-6; D is possibly TRBD1 (5 bases). The CDR3 is made up of 15 amino acids. V was trimmed by 4 bases and J by 2 bases, leaving 9 bases between them. Per germline, CDR1 LNHNV and CDR2 YYDKDF (reference sequence). CDR3 region: CATSTRTTGANVLTF. Here the CDR3 DNA reads TGTGCCACCAGCACGCGGACAACTGGGGCCAACGTCCTGACTTTC.

This clonotype was seen only a few times. The chain combines TRBV10-3 with TRBJ2-1; 9 bases map to TRBD2. The germline V gene encodes CDR1 ENHRY and CDR2 SYGVKD. The J segment lost 6 bases and the V segment lost 8 bases, leaving 5 bases of the junction unmatched. The CDR3 has 13 residues. CDR3 DNA: TGTGCCATCGCGGGGGGGGCGTCCAATGAGCAGTTCTTC. The encoded protein is CAIAGGASNEQFF.

Details on this clonotype: At one end the junction does not follow the germline gene, possibly because of a read error. The chain links TRBV3-1 to TRBJ1-6; D remains unclear. This CDR3 region has 15 residues. CDR1 LGHDT and CDR2 YNNKEL come from the germline V gene (reference sequence). CDR3 nucleotides: TGTGCCAGCAGCCGAACGAAACCGGATAATTCACCCCCCCACTTT. Translated, it gives CASSRTKPDNSPPHF.

This clonotype was seen ten or more times. The chain recombines TRBV7-2 with TRBJ1-1; D is ambiguous. Germline V gene sequence: CDR1 SGHTA, CDR2 FQGNSA. Between the trimmed V and J ends, which lost 6 bases and 2 bases, there was a span of 13 bases. This CDR3 is 14 amino acids long. This chain's CDR3 is CASRPSGTNTEAFF. In DNA form, the CDR3 reads TGTGCCAGCAGACCCTCCGGCACCAACACTGAAGCTTTCTTT.

The table lists this clonotype with many counts. J is TRBJ2-7 and V is TRBV4-3; the match to TRBD1 covers 9 bases. CDR1 and CDR2 from the germline V gene are LGHNA and YSLEER. The CDR3 has 15 residues. The ends lost 4 bases at V and 0 bases at J; junction bases unmatched: 4. The DNA of the CDR3 is TGCGCCAGCAGCCTTGGGACAGGGATCTCCTACGAGCAGTACTTC. Protein product: CASSLGTGISYEQYF.

At least ten counts were recorded for this clonotype. V and J are TRBV7-2 and TRBJ2-3; 7 bases are shared with TRBD2. CDR1 SGHTA and CDR2 FQGNSA come from the germline V gene. CDR3 length: 14 amino acids. Trimming took 4 bases from V and 5 from J; bases not matched to a gene: 6. CDR3 sequence: CASSSLAGQDTQYF. The CDR3, as DNA: TGTGCCAGCAGCTCCTTAGCGGGTCAAGATACGCAGTATTTT.

This clonotype occurred a few times. The chain links TRBV18 to TRBJ1-1, with D maybe TRBD1 (5 bases). Germline-derived CDR1 and CDR2 are KGHSH and LQKENI. This CDR3 has 12 residues. Trimming left V 7 bases short and J 7 bases short, with 13 bases between. The CDR3 reads CASLRLGGEAFF. The CDR3 DNA is TGTGCCAGCTTACGCCTGGGGGGTGAAGCTTTCTTT.

By its share, this clonotype is medium-sized (0.01 to 0.1%). This chain connects TRBV20-1 to TRBJ2-3; the match to TRBD1 covers 9 bases. Trimming cost V 6 bases and J 5 bases; bases outside gene matches: 12. This CDR3 is 15 amino acids long. CDR1 and CDR2 (germline): DFQATT, SNEGSKA (reference sequence). The CDR3, as DNA: TGCAGTGCACAACCGGGACAGGGAGGATTAGATACGCAGTATTTT. This sequence encodes CSAQPGQGGLDTQYF.

This clonotype was counted many times. The chain carries TRBV28 and TRBJ1-1; D perhaps matches TRBD1 (6 bases). This CDR3 region has 13 residues. Germline values: CDR1 MDHEN, CDR2 SYDVKM. The ends were cut back, 7 bases at V and 6 bases at J, with 15 bases in the middle. The CDR3: CASIRGGVPEAFF. The CDR3 DNA follows: TGTGCCAGCATCAGGGGAGGTGTGCCTGAAGCTTTCTTT.

This clonotype was detected ten times or more. The chain recombines TRBV10-3 with TRBJ2-1; 13 bases map to TRBD2. CDR3 size: 15 residues. Germline CDR1 ENHRY, CDR2 SYGVKD. J gave up 6 bases and V 4 bases, and 3 bases lay outside the gene matches. DNA for the CDR3: TGTGCCATCAGTGGGGGACTAGCGGGGCTCAATGAGCAGTTCTTC. It yields the protein CAISGGLAGLNEQFF.

The J gene is TRBJ2-6, the V gene TRBV28; D unresolved. The V end lost 2 bases, the J end lost 4 bases, and 6 bases lay between the germline ends. The CDR3 has 14 amino acids. Germline V gene data show CDR1 as MDHEN and CDR2 as SYDVKM. The CDR3 loop is CASSLDIGANVLTF. DNA for the CDR3: TGTGCCAGCAGTTTAGACATAGGGGCCAACGTCCTGACTTTC.

This clonotype has more than one count but fewer than ten. The J gene is TRBJ1-1, the V gene TRBV6-6; D gene uncertain. Germline V gives CDR1 MNHNY, CDR2 SVGAGI (reference sequence). This CDR3 spans 15 amino acids. V lost 7 bases to trimming and J lost 1 base, with 16 bases between them. The CDR3 region is CASTSAQQGNTEAFF. CDR3 DNA: TGTGCCAGCACTTCCGCCCAACAAGGGAACACTGAAGCTTTCTTT.

This sequence joins TRBV28 and TRBJ2-7; 12 nucleotides agree with TRBD2. V lost 6 bases to trimming and J lost 0 bases; unmatched junction nucleotides: 21. CDR1 and CDR2 from the germline V gene are MDHEN and SYDVKM. CDR3 length: 21 residues. The CDR3 nucleotides read TGTGCCAGCAGACCTCTCCCCGGACTAGCGGGGTCCCGACGTAGCTCCTACGAGCAGTACTTC. It codes for CASRPLPGLAGSRRSSYEQYF.

The chain links TRBV20-1 to TRBJ1-5; D is uncertain. Germline V CDR1 and CDR2: DFQATT, SNEGSKA (reference sequence). The CDR3 contains 14 residues. V lost 0 bases, J lost 9 bases, and 15 bases lay in between. The chain's CDR3 is CSARDTGPFVPQHF. The CDR3 nucleotides read TGCAGTGCTAGAGATACGGGTCCGTTTGTGCCCCAGCATTTT.

This clonotype was seen ten or more times. This chain links TRBV6-2 or TRBV6-3 with TRBJ2-5; D not certain. Germline V gene sequence: CDR1 MNHEY, CDR2 SVGEGT. CDR3 size: 15 residues. Between the trimmed V and J ends, which lost 2 bases and 1 base, there was a span of 11 bases. CDR3 loop: CASSYPRILQETQYF. The CDR3 nucleotides read TGTGCCAGCAGTTACCCCCGGATACTCCAAGAGACCCAGTACTTC.

This clonotype was seen a few times. The chain joins TRBV4-3 to TRBJ2-1, with 9 bases fitting TRBD2. The CDR3 totals 16 residues. CDR1 and CDR2 from the germline V gene are LGHNA and YSLEER. The J segment lost 2 bases and the V segment lost 2 bases, leaving 4 bases of the junction unmatched. The DNA for the CDR3 is TGCGCCAGCAGCCAAAGGCTAGCGGGGACCTACAATGAGCAGTTCTTC. Amino acids: CASSQRLAGTYNEQFF.

This clonotype showed up just a few times. The chain is built from TRBV12-3 or TRBV12-4 and TRBJ2-2; a possible D gene is TRBD2 (5 bases). Trimming stripped 0 bases from V and 4 bases from J, with 12 bases between. CDR3 length: 16 amino acids. This chain's CDR3 is CASSLARGSFTGELFF. The DNA of the CDR3 is TGTGCCAGCAGTTTAGCCCGGGGTAGCTTCACCGGGGAGCTGTTTTTT.

This clonotype appeared a few times. V usage is TRBV7-2 and J usage is TRBJ2-3, with no clear D. CDR1 and CDR2 from the germline V gene are SGHTA and FQGNSA. There are 15 residues in the CDR3. V gave up 4 bases and J gave up 2 bases, with 13 bases separating them. The CDR3 nucleotides read TGTGCCAGCAGCTCGGGCCTCGTGATCACAGATACGCAGTATTTT. Its protein is CASSSGLVITDTQYF. Variable domain in full (rest from reference TRBV7-2 and TRBJ2-3): GAGVSQSPSNKVTEKGKDVELRCDPISGHTALYWYRQSLGQGLEFLIYFQGNSAPDKSGLPSDRFSAERTGGSVSTLTIQRTQQEDSAVYLCASSSGLVITDTQYFGPGTRLTVL.

This clonotype was counted between two and nine times. This rearrangement joins TRBV10-3 to TRBJ1-5, with D unresolved. The CDR3 contains 13 residues. The V gene's germline CDR1 is ENHRY and CDR2 SYGVKD. With 0 bases removed from V and 1 base from J, the gap between germline ends came to 1 base. This CDR3 reads CAISESSNQPQHF. The CDR3 nucleotides read TGTGCCATCAGTGAGTCAAGCAATCAGCCCCAGCATTTT.

The genes are TRBV28 and TRBJ2-7; 7 nucleotides match TRBD1. The ends lost 6 bases at V and 6 bases at J; junction bases unmatched: 5. CDR1 and CDR2 (germline): MDHEN, SYDVKM. This CDR3 has 12 residues. The CDR3 region is CASSSTGFEQYF. In nucleotides, the CDR3 is TGTGCCAGCAGCTCGACAGGGTTCGAGCAGTACTTC. Full variable domain (missing parts from reference TRBV28 and TRBJ2-7): DVKVTQSSRYLVKRTGEKVFLECVQDMDHENMFWYRQDPGLGLRLIYFSYDVKMKEKGDIPEGYSVSREKKERFSLILESASTNQTSMYLCASSSTGFEQYFGPGTRLTVT.

The J gene is TRBJ2-3, the V gene TRBV7-2; D is unclear. Per germline, CDR1 SGHTA and CDR2 FQGNSA. The V and J ends lost 4 bases and 4 bases respectively, with 9 bases between them. CDR3 length: 13 amino acids. CDR3 region: CASSSARADTQYF. CDR3 nucleotides: TGTGCCAGCAGCTCCGCTAGAGCAGATACGCAGTATTTT.

The chain combines TRBV15 with TRBJ1-2, with 8 nucleotides matching TRBD1. The CDR3 loop spans 14 amino acids. Germline V gives CDR1 LNHNV, CDR2 YYDKDF (reference sequence). J was trimmed by 4 bases and V by 1 base; bases with no gene match: 2. The CDR3 loop reads CATSRGRGLYGYTF. CDR3 DNA: TGTGCCACCAGCAGAGGCAGGGGGCTCTATGGCTACACCTTC.

This chain connects TRBV5-1 to TRBJ1-2, with 10 bases fitting TRBD1. The trim removed 5 bases at V and 4 bases at J, leaving 8 bases unmatched. In germline, CDR1 is SGHRS, CDR2 YFSETQ. CDR3 size: 15 residues. CDR3 protein: CASSSGTGAIYGYTF. The CDR3, as DNA: TGCGCCAGCAGTTCCGGGACAGGGGCAATCTATGGCTACACCTTC.